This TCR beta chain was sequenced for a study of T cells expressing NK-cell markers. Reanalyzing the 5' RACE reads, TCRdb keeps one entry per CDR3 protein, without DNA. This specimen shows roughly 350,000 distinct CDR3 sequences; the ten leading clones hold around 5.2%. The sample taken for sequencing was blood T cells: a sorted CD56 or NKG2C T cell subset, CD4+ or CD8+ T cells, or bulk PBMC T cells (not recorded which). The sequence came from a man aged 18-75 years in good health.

Here the CDR3 reads CASSKNTEAFF. J is TRBJ1-1 and V is TRBV11-1. The CDR3 loop spans 11 amino acids. Germline CDR1 is SGHAT and CDR2 is FQDESV (reference sequence).